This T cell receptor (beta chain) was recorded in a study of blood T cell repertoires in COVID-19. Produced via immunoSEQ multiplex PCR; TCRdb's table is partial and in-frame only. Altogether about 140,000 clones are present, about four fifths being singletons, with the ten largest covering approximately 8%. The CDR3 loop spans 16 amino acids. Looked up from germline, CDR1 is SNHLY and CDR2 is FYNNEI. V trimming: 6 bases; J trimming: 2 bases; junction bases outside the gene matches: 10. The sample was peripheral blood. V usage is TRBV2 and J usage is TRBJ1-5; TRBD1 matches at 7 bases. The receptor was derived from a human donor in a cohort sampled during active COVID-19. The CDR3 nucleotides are TGTGCCAGCAGGAATTTCCCGGGACAGCGCAATCAGCCCCAGCATTTT. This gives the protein CASRNFPGQRNQPQHF.